These T cell receptor beta chains were read from a single sample in a study of T-cell reconstitution after alpha-beta-depleted transplantation in children. TCRdb independently ran MiXCR on the PCR reads; one entry per CDR3 protein. The sample contains 450,000 to 600,000 distinct CDR3 sequences, around 16% of which appear only once. The sample in question was PBMCs from the stem cell graft donor, obtained from the stem cell graft. The receptors stem from a human donor who donated a stem cell graft to a child with acute lymphoblastic leukemia. Both conserved end residues are part of each CDR3. Each record gives: V gene, clone size, D gene, J gene, CDR3 DNA, CDR3 protein. D genes are given only for firm matches. Clone size is given for some rows only: seen once, a few or many times, or a class if the clone is expanded.

TRBV5-1	many	-	TRBJ2-7	TGCGCCAGCAGCTTGCAACAGAAAGCCAACTACGAGCAGTACTTC	CASSLQQKANYEQYF
TRBV6-5	-	-	TRBJ1-3	TGTGCCAGCAGTTCAACGGACGGGTACTCTGGAAACACCATATATTTT	CASSSTDGYSGNTIYF
TRBV5-1	-	-	TRBJ1-1	TGCGCCAGCAGCTTGGATGGACAGGAAGCTTTCTTT	CASSLDGQEAFF
TRBV5-6	-	TRBD2	TRBJ2-1	TGTGCCAGCAGCGGTCTGACTAGCTCCCCGGACAAACAGCAGTTCTTC	CASSGLTSSPDKQQFF
TRBV2	-	TRBD2	TRBJ2-3	TGTGCCAGCAGAGTTTACGGACTAGCAGGAGATACGCAGTATTTT	CASRVYGLAGDTQYF
TRBV6-2/TRBV6-3	-	-	TRBJ1-1	TGTGCCAGCAGTTACGGACATCTCATGAACACTGAAGCTTTCTTT	CASSYGHLMNTEAFF
TRBV7-9	-	-	TRBJ2-2	TGTGCCAGCAGCGATTCTCACACCGGGGAGCTGTTTTTT	CASSDSHTGELFF
TRBV20-1	few	-	TRBJ2-5	TGCAGTGCTTACCGACCTAGTGGGCAAGAGACCCAGTACTTC	CSAYRPSGQETQYF
TRBV12-3/TRBV12-4	-	-	TRBJ2-1	TGTGCCAGCAGTTTAGGATCCTATGATGAGCAGTTCTTC	CASSLGSYDEQFF
TRBV27	few	-	TRBJ2-6	TGTGCCAGCAGATCCACGGCATCTGGGGCCAACGTCCTGACTTTC	CASRSTASGANVLTF
TRBV20-1	-	-	TRBJ2-3	TGCAGTGCTAGAATTATGGAACGGGCGGGAATAAGCACAGATACGCAGTATTTT	CSARIMERAGISTDTQYF
TRBV4-2	-	TRBD2	TRBJ2-1	TGTGCCAGCAGCCAAGATCTAGGGTCTAGCGGGGACAATGAGCAGTTCTTC	CASSQDLGSSGDNEQFF
TRBV6-5	-	-	TRBJ2-7	TGTGCCAGCAGTTACCGTGGGGGAGGATCTGGGGAGCAGTACTTC	CASSYRGGGSGEQYF
TRBV5-1	few	-	TRBJ2-5	TGCGCCAGCAGCATGGGCTCTTCAGTCTCCCAAGAGACCCAGTACTTC	CASSMGSSVSQETQYF
TRBV20-1	-	TRBD2	TRBJ2-4	TGCAGTGCTCCTAGCGGGAGATCGGCCAAAAACATTCAGTACTTC	CSAPSGRSAKNIQYF
TRBV19	few	-	TRBJ2-3	TGTGCCAGTAGTCCCCACAGGGTCCACAACACAGATACGCAGTATTTT	CASSPHRVHNTDTQYF
TRBV29-1	-	TRBD2	TRBJ2-7	TGCAGCGTTGACGCCGGGACTAGCTACGAGCAGTACTTC	CSVDAGTSYEQYF
TRBV11-2	few	-	TRBJ2-3	TGTGCCAGCAGCTCGCCCCGGTCAGATACGCAGTATTTT	CASSSPRSDTQYF
TRBV29-1	-	-	TRBJ1-2	TGCAGCGTTGTAGGACAATCCAACGGCTACACCTTC	CSVVGQSNGYTF
TRBV4-1	-	TRBD2	TRBJ2-1	TGCGCCAGCAGCCAACTAGCGGGAGGGCCTAGAAATGAGCAGTTCTTC	CASSQLAGGPRNEQFF
TRBV7-2	once	-	TRBJ2-5	TGTGCCAGCAGCCCCCAGTGGGGGTCCCAAGAGACCCAGTACTTC	CASSPQWGSQETQYF
TRBV4-2	-	-	TRBJ2-1	TGTGCCAGCAGCCAAGATCCGGCTAGTGGGCGTGAGCAGTTCTTC	CASSQDPASGREQFF
TRBV9	few	-	TRBJ2-2	TGTGCCAGCAGCGTAGGACAGCTCGACACCGGGGAGCTGTTTTTT	CASSVGQLDTGELFF
TRBV18	few	-	TRBJ2-5	TGTGCCAGCTCACCCCAGGGAGACATTACGACCCAGTACTTC	CASSPQGDITTQYF
TRBV6-1	few	-	TRBJ2-7	TGTGCCAGCACCCGAGATTCCTCCTACGAGCAGTACTTC	CASTRDSSYEQYF
TRBV4-1	few	TRBD1	TRBJ1-2	TGCGCCAGCAGCCAGAGCACTGGGACAGGGCGCTACACCTTC	CASSQSTGTGRYTF
TRBV2	-	-	TRBJ2-6	TGTGCCAGCAGTGATAGGGGCCTCTCTGGGGCCAACGTCCTGACTTTC	CASSDRGLSGANVLTF
TRBV6-5	few	TRBD1	TRBJ1-2	TGTGCCAGCAGTTACACCGGGACAGGGGGCTTATTTAACTATGGCTACACCTTC	CASSYTGTGGLFNYGYTF
TRBV5-1	few	-	TRBJ1-2	TGCGCCAGCAGCTCCAGGGACCGAGCTAACTATGGCTACACCTTC	CASSSRDRANYGYTF
TRBV12-3/TRBV12-4	few	TRBD2	TRBJ2-2	TGTGCCAGCAGTTCTCAACTAGCGGGAGGGGAGCTGTTTTTT	CASSSQLAGGELFF
TRBV12-3/TRBV12-4	-	-	TRBJ2-4	TGTGCCAGCAGTTTCCGACGGCTAGCCAAAAACATTCAGTACTTC	CASSFRRLAKNIQYF
TRBV12-3/TRBV12-4	few	-	TRBJ2-1	TGTGCCAGCACCATCTCAACACATGAGCAGTTCTTC	CASTISTHEQFF
TRBV3-1	-	-	TRBJ2-5	TGTGCCAGCAGCCTAGACCAGATTCAAGAGACCCAGTACTTC	CASSLDQIQETQYF
TRBV5-1	-	TRBD2	TRBJ2-1	TGCGCCAGCAGAGCGGGAGATAGGAATGAGCAGTTCTTC	CASRAGDRNEQFF
TRBV12-3/TRBV12-4	-	-	TRBJ2-7	TGTGCCAGCACCACTCGGCGAGAGTCACCCTACGAGCAGTACTTC	CASTTRRESPYEQYF
TRBV2	-	-	TRBJ2-1	TGTGCCAGCACTCCTAGCGAGACATACAATGAGCAGTTCTTC	CASTPSETYNEQFF
TRBV27	few	-	TRBJ1-1	TGTGCCAGTCGAATATCCGTGAACACTGAAGCTTTCTTT	CASRISVNTEAFF
TRBV6-1	-	-	TRBJ1-6	TGTGCCAGCAGTGAAGCACGGGGAGCTATCTATAATTCACCCCTCCACTTT	CASSEARGAIYNSPLHF
TRBV6-2/TRBV6-3	-	-	TRBJ2-7	TGTGCCAGCAGTTACTCGATGGTCTACGAGCAGTACTTC	CASSYSMVYEQYF
TRBV15	-	-	TRBJ2-7	TGTGCCACCAGCGGAGGTAGCCTAGGCTCCTACGAGCAGTACTTC	CATSGGSLGSYEQYF
TRBV20-1	few	TRBD2	TRBJ2-3	TGCAGTGCGGAAAGAGCGGGAGGTCCCACAGATACGCAGTATTTT	CSAERAGGPTDTQYF
TRBV4-1	-	TRBD2	TRBJ2-5	TGCGCCAGCAAGATGGCTAGCGGCCCCCAAGAGACCCAGTACTTC	CASKMASGPQETQYF
TRBV25-1	many	TRBD2	TRBJ2-1	TGTGCCAGCACCCGGACTAGCGGGAGAGTTGATGAGCAGTTCTTC	CASTRTSGRVDEQFF
TRBV15	-	-	TRBJ2-2	TGTGCCACCAGCAGAGACGGTCATAGCGCCGGGGAGCTGTTTTTT	CATSRDGHSAGELFF
TRBV4-1	few	-	TRBJ2-1	TGCGCCAGCAGTCCACGTCCGGCCAATGAGCAGTTCTTC	CASSPRPANEQFF
TRBV4-2	-	TRBD2	TRBJ2-7	TGTGCCAGCAGCCCAAGGGACTCGCGCGGGGGCTACGAGCAGTACTTC	CASSPRDSRGGYEQYF
TRBV5-1	few	-	TRBJ1-4	TGCGCCAGCAGCTCGGGAGGGAGACAGGCTTTTAATGAAAAACTGTTTTTT	CASSSGGRQAFNEKLFF
TRBV24-1	few	TRBD1	TRBJ2-2	TGTGCCACCTGGGGACAGGCCACCGGGGAGCTGTTTTTT	CATWGQATGELFF
TRBV5-1	few	-	TRBJ1-2	TGCGCCAGCAGCTTTGCAGGGCGGGAGACCTTC	CASSFAGRETF
TRBV2	-	-	TRBJ1-2	TGTGCCAGCAGGAACTTCTGGAACTATGGCTACACCTTC	CASRNFWNYGYTF
TRBV12-3/TRBV12-4	-	TRBD2	TRBJ2-5	TGTGCCAGCAGTATAGCGGGAGAGGGTGAGACCCAGTACTTC	CASSIAGEGETQYF
TRBV27	-	TRBD1	TRBJ2-6	TGTGCCAGCAGTTCTTACTCCGGGACAGGGATGGGGACCTCTGGGGCCAACGTCCTGACTTTC	CASSSYSGTGMGTSGANVLTF
TRBV5-1	-	TRBD2	TRBJ2-2	TGCGCCAGCAGCGAAAGACTAGCGGGAAAAGATGGCACCGGGGAGCTGTTTTTT	CASSERLAGKDGTGELFF
TRBV5-1	few	-	TRBJ2-1	TGCGCCAGCAGCTTGGATGGGGAGTTGCAGTTCTTC	CASSLDGELQFF
TRBV24-1	few	TRBD1	TRBJ2-7	TGTGCCACCGGGACAGGGGGCGAGCAGTACTTC	CATGTGGEQYF
TRBV10-1	few	TRBD2	TRBJ2-1	TGCGCCAGCAGTCTAAGCGGGAGAGTCGCGGATGAGCAGTTCTTC	CASSLSGRVADEQFF
TRBV29-1	few	TRBD2	TRBJ2-1	TGCAGCGTTGAACGAGCGGGAGGGTCGAATGAGCAGTTCTTC	CSVERAGGSNEQFF
TRBV9	-	-	TRBJ2-1	TGTGCCAGCAGCCCCTTTTCCGGGACGACCATATACAATGAGCAGTTCTTC	CASSPFSGTTIYNEQFF
TRBV5-1	few	-	TRBJ2-1	TGCGCCAGCAGCCCCTTCAGGGACGGGAGTGAGCAGTTCTTC	CASSPFRDGSEQFF
TRBV19	few	TRBD2	TRBJ2-7	TGTGCCAGTAGTATACTAGCGGATTCCTACGAGCAGTACTTC	CASSILADSYEQYF